This paragraph covers one T cell receptor beta chain sequence. The antigen is not known. This CDR3 spans 12 amino acids. Germline lookup yields CDR1 SNHLY and CDR2 FYNNEI. UMI-labeled 5' RACE yielded the TRB cDNA libraries. For each CDR3 protein, TCRdb gives one entry from its re-call of the 5' RACE reads, without DNA. The repertoire table contains roughly 3,600 distinct CDR3 sequences. The data were obtained in a study of CXCR3-negative and CXCR3-positive naive CD8 T cells. General study results and limits: Memory CD8+ cells showed much lower diversity, while both naive subsets displayed comparably high diversity.

The clonotype comes from a human donor in good health. Some clones in this sample may be carry-over from other donors' samples. Material: naive CXCR3- CD8+ T cells from blood. Subset in this sample: CD45RO-CCR7+CD27+CD95- naive CD8+ T cells lacking CXCR3 (TNR3-). The genes are TRBV2 and TRBJ1-2; with no DNA, the TCRdb D assignment of TRBD1 cannot be verified. The CDR3 loop reads CARWTGDYGYTF.